This record looks at one T cell receptor (beta chain) sequence and its context. The target antigen is unknown. Trimming removed 6 bases at V and 10 bases at J, with 6 bases between. CDR1 and CDR2 (germline): SGHVT, SQSDAQ. The CDR3 consists of 9 residues. The data were obtained in a study of T cell repertoires and HLA-DP antigens. The data were produced by immunoSEQ multiplex PCR, yet TCRdb's version contains in-frame clones alone and is incomplete. Of 65,000 to 95,000 clones in the sample, around 80% were seen once. The chain links TRBV7-4 to TRBJ1-1, with D uncertain. Sequencing was done on a sample of CD4+ T cells from PBMCs. This sequence was found in a man in his sixties in good health and CMV-seronegative. CDR3 sequence: CASSDSAFF. DNA of the CDR3: TGTGCCAGCAGTGATTCAGCTTTCTTT.